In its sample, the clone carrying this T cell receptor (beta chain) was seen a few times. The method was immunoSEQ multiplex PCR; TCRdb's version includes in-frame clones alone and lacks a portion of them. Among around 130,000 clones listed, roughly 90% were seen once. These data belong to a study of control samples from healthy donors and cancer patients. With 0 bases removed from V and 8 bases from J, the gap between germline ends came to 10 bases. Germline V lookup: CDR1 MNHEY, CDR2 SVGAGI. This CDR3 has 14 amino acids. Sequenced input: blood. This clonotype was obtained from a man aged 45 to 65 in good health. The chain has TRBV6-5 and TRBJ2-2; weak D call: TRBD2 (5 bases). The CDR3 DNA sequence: TGTGCCAGCAGTTACTCCCCGGGGTCGGGGGAGCTGTTTTTT. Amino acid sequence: CASSYSPGSGELFF.